This T cell receptor beta chain was identified in a study of blood T cell repertoires in COVID-19. Generated by immunoSEQ multiplex PCR, the TCRdb table keeps only in-frame clones and is missing some. Found here are 250,000 to 400,000 clones, about nine tenths of them singletons; the top ten hold approximately 5%. The receptor comes from a man aged 55-75 years who had recovered from COVID-19. The sequencing sample was made of PBMCs or T cells enriched from blood (not recorded which).

This chain's CDR3 is CASSLSPRRGNYGYTF. CDR3 nucleotide sequence: TGCGCCAGCAGCCTATCACCTCGTCGGGGGAACTATGGCTACACCTTC. This rearrangement joins TRBV5-1 to TRBJ1-2, with D possibly matching TRBD1 (5 bases). Germline V gene sequence: CDR1 SGHRS, CDR2 YFSETQ. The CDR3 contains 16 residues. V dropped 4 bases and J dropped 2 bases, with 18 bases sitting between them.